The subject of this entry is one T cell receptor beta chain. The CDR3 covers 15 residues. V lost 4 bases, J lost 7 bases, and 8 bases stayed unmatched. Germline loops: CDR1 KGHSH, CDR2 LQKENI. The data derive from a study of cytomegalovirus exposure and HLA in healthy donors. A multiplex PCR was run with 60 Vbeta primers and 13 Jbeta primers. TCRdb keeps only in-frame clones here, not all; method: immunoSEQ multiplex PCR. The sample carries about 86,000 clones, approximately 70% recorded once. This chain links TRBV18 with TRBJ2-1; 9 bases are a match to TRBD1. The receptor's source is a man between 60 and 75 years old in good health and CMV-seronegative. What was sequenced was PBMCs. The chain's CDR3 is CASSLGTGSRNEQFF. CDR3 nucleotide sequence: TGTGCCAGCTCACTGGGGACAGGGAGTCGGAATGAGCAGTTCTTC.